The text below deals with one T cell receptor (beta chain). Its antigen remains undetermined. No much larger clonotype is one base removed from it; base qualities were not supplied. This sample stems from a study of graft-versus-host responses after intestinal transplantation (dated by TCRdb to the early 2020s). Describing the broader study: Multivisceral, liver-intestinal, or isolated intestinal transplants were received by the recipients. All recipients received anti-thymocyte globulin induction followed by maintenance tacrolimus and steroids for 3 to 4 years. Bulk TCR-beta CDR3 sequencing was used to track graft-versus-host and host-versus-graft alloreactive T cell clones in the graft, circulation and bone marrow after intestinal transplantation. To identify alloreactive clones, pre-transplant mixed lymphocyte reaction products were sequenced and compared with unstimulated pre-transplant donor and recipient T cells. Of the 20 to 25 intestinal transplant recipients enrolled in the cohort, one of whom was a retransplant, 3 patients without pretransplant specimens were excluded. A peak of at least 4% donor T cells among recipient peripheral blood mononuclear cells was the definition used for donor T cell macrochimerism. Samples from three later patients were sequenced in-house on an Illumina MiSeq with MiXCR processing rather than by the commercial service. Study-wide conclusions, independent of this receptor: Conclusions were limited by the relatively low number and heterogeneity of intestinal transplant patients. In the allografts of patients with donor T cell macrochimerism, GvH to HvG T cell clonal ratios were high. Early after transplant, peak levels of circulating GvH clones were found to be associated with declines in HvG clones. GvH clones were detected in recipient bone marrow, and some of these GvH clones were observed earlier in ileal mucosa or blood, consistent with an intestinal mucosal origin.

CDR1 and CDR2 (SGHRS, YFSETQ) derive from the germline V gene. The CDR3, cysteine through phenylalanine, is 14 amino acids long. Only the CDR3 DNA is retained, 42 bases long and in frame from the first base. V trim: 2 bases; J trim: 8 bases; unmatched bases: 5. Library generation was performed with the immunoSEQ multiplex PCR assay. For most patients, genomic DNA was isolated with the Qiagen DNeasy Blood and Tissue Kit and shipped frozen to Adaptive Biotechnologies for TCR sequencing. For most patients, genomic DNA was subjected to high-throughput TCR-beta CDR3 sequencing by Adaptive Biotechnologies. The authors processed their data as follows. Adaptive's ImmunoSEQ software supplied the TCR sequencing data for about 18 patients, while MiXCR and VDJtools were used to process a few other patients. To correct CD4 versus CD8 sorting errors, sequences present in both subsets at a frequency ratio below 5:1 were removed. CDR3 nucleotide sequences shared between donor and recipient were removed because the origin of such sequences could not be assigned. To count as alloreactive, a clone needed at least 2-fold expansion over unstimulated cells and a minimum CFSE-low frequency of 0.002% (template counts) or 0.001% (read counts). Clones detected in sequenced pre-transplant spleen, lymph node, or MLR CFSE-low populations of the donor or recipient were defined as mappable. The cumulative frequency of alloreactive clones was calculated as a percentage of all sequences, weighted by copy number. TCRdb retrieved this table from immuneACCESS and kept in-frame rearrangements only. Not all clones are present; in checked studies, unresolved V genes account for under half, and no reason is known for the remainder. Clonal size and the V and J genes are those of that table, whereas D and trimming came from the DNA. In this sample the table shows approximately 90,000 clones, approximately 82% of which occur a single time. The ten largest clones capture more than 0.8% of the sample.

The time point label here, explained by the study, means: cells obtained before transplantation from donor or recipient. CD3+CD4+ and CD3+CD8+ populations were FACS-sorted from unstimulated pre-transplant donor and recipient cells taken from spleen or lymph nodes. The chain was built from TRBV5-1 and TRBJ2-7, with 12 bases aligning to TRBD1. The input for sequencing was unstimulated CD4+ T cells sorted from spleen or lymph node cells, taken before intestinal transplant. The TCR comes from a human donor who received an intestinal transplant. The CDR3 corresponds to CASSFGTGGVKQYF. At the DNA level, the sequence is TGCGCCAGCAGCTTTGGGACAGGGGGCGTGAAGCAGTACTTC.